These 25 T cell receptor beta chains were sequenced from one sample in a study of response to subunit inactivated influenza vaccine. In TCRdb, the RT-PCR reads were re-called with MiXCR into one record per CDR3 protein. The profile covers 800,000 to 1,000,000 distinct CDR3 sequences, with 20% to 25% appearing a single time and 10% to 13% taken by the ten largest. Source: PBMCs from blood, taken 5 days after vaccination. The receptors were sampled from a man between 50 and 59 years old who received an inactivated influenza vaccine.

This clonotype was observed a few times. The chain employs TRBV28 and TRBJ2-7, with D perhaps TRBD1 or TRBD2 (5 bases each). Trimming shortened V by 6 bases and J by 3 bases, and 15 bases separated the two germline ends. The CDR3 has 14 residues. Germline CDR1 MDHEN, CDR2 SYDVKM. CDR3 sequence: CASRSSGRIYEQYF. The CDR3 DNA is TGTGCCAGCAGGAGCTCGGGACGCATCTACGAGCAGTACTTC.

V is TRBV5-1 and J is TRBJ2-7; 7 nucleotides align to TRBD1. The junction had 13 bases not matched to a gene; V was cut back by 8 bases and J by 2 bases. Germline V gives CDR1 SGHRS, CDR2 YFSETQ. This CDR3 has 15 residues. CDR3 amino acids: CASSVQTGNTYEQYF. For the CDR3, the DNA is TGCGCCAGTTCTGTCCAGACAGGGAATACCTACGAGCAGTACTTC. The full variable domain, its missing parts supplied by reference TRBV5-1 and TRBJ2-7, is KAGVTQTPRYLIKTRGQQVTLSCSPISGHRSVSWYQQTPGQGLQFLFEYFSETQRNKGNFPGRFSGRQFSNSRSEMNVSTLELGDSALYLCASSVQTGNTYEQYFGPGTRLTVT.

This clonotype was seen repeatedly, ten times or more. V usage is TRBV29-1 and J usage is TRBJ2-1, with 7 positions matching TRBD1. The CDR3 has 13 residues. Unmatched junction bases numbered 12, after V lost 6 bases and J lost 10 bases. Germline CDR1 is SQVTM and CDR2 is ANQGSEA. The CDR3 region is CSVEGQPGEEQFF. In DNA form, the CDR3 reads TGCAGCGTCGAGGGACAGCCTGGGGAGGAGCAGTTCTTC.

The rearrangement joins TRBV7-2 to TRBJ1-6; D is perhaps TRBD1 (5 bases). V was trimmed by 1 base and J by 9 bases, leaving 16 bases between them. CDR3 length equals 16 residues. Germline values: CDR1 SGHTA, CDR2 FQGNSA. The CDR3 region is CASSLVGQGGGSPLHF. The CDR3 DNA is TGTGCCAGCAGCTTAGTCGGGCAGGGCGGGGGTTCACCCCTCCACTTT.

The chain is built from TRBV15 and TRBJ2-5; D is perhaps TRBD1 (6 bases). The CDR3 runs 15 residues. V lost 0 bases and J lost 7, with 15 bases in between. Germline CDR1 and CDR2: LNHNV and YYDKDF (reference sequence). The CDR3 DNA reads TGTGCCACCAGCAGAGATCCCGCAGGGGATATGACCCAGTACTTC. Translating gives CATSRDPAGDMTQYF. Based on the CDR3 plus reference TRBV15 and TRBJ2-5, the full variable domain is DAMVIQNPRYQVTQFGKPVTLSCSQTLNHNVMYWYQQKSSQAPKLLFHYYDKDFNNEADTPDNFQSRRPNTSFCFLDIRSPGLGDTAMYLCATSRDPAGDMTQYFGPGTRLLVL.

This clonotype appeared a few times. The V gene is TRBV21-1, the J gene TRBJ2-3; the DNA was not used to check the table's D call, TRBD2. TRBV21-1 is a known pseudogene. This CDR3 region has 19 residues. The CDR3 sequence is CASSKWGLDQSLGTDTQYF. The DNA for the CDR3 is TGTGCCAGCAGCAAATGGGGACTGGACCAGTCGCTCGGCACAGATACGCAGTATTTT.

This chain connects TRBV12-3 or TRBV12-4 to TRBJ2-6; D is unresolved. The CDR3 is 15 amino acids. Trimming took 3 bases from V and 2 from J, leaving 8 bases between them. CDR3 sequence (DNA): TGTGCCAGCAGTTTTTGGCGGACTGGGGCCAACGTCCTGACTTTC. Translated, it gives CASSFWRTGANVLTF.

This clonotype was picked up a small number of times. CDR3 loop: CAIRDRRFEQFF. CDR3 DNA: TGTGCCATCCGGGACAGGAGGTTTGAGCAGTTCTTC. This chain connects TRBV6-2 or TRBV6-3 to TRBJ2-1; 8 bases align to TRBD1. Germline values: CDR1 MNHEY, CDR2 SVGEGT. V trimming: 10 bases; J trimming: 9 bases; junction bases outside the gene matches: 8. The CDR3 is made up of 12 amino acids.

This clonotype was recorded a few times. V gene TRBV20-1 combines with J gene TRBJ2-1; 15 bases align to TRBD2. Trimming at V came to 5 bases and at J to 9 bases, leaving 8 bases not matched to a gene. The germline CDR1 and CDR2 sequences are DFQATT and SNEGSKA (reference sequence). CDR3 length equals 15 residues. The CDR3 DNA reads as TGCAGTGCTCCGGGACTAGCGGGAGGAGCAGGTGAGCAGTTCTTC. It specifies CSAPGLAGGAGEQFF.

The CDR3 sequence is CASSSGGGGTGELFF. CDR3 nucleotides: TGTGCCAGCAGCTCTGGGGGGGGAGGCACCGGGGAGCTGTTTTTT. The gene calls are TRBV7-2 and TRBJ2-2; 7 positions match TRBD2. The CDR3 loop spans 15 amino acids. Trimming at V came to 4 bases and at J to 4 bases, leaving 6 bases not matched to a gene. CDR1 is SGHTA, CDR2 FQGNSA, per germline. The variable domain in full, completed from reference TRBV7-2 and TRBJ2-2, reads GAGVSQSPSNKVTEKGKDVELRCDPISGHTALYWYRQSLGQGLEFLIYFQGNSAPDKSGLPSDRFSAERTGGSVSTLTIQRTQQEDSAVYLCASSSGGGGTGELFFGEGSRLTVL.

This clonotype appeared a few times. V gene TRBV9 combines with J gene TRBJ2-1; 10 bases are a match to TRBD2. This CDR3 has 16 residues. CDR1 is SGDLS, CDR2 YYNGEE, per germline. After removal of 0 bases from V and 8 bases from J, the junction contained 8 bases not matched to a gene. The CDR3 loop is CASSVGSSGSGYEQFF. Here the CDR3 DNA reads TGTGCCAGCAGCGTAGGTTCTAGCGGGAGTGGATATGAGCAGTTCTTC.

This clonotype was seen only a few times. This chain's CDR3 is CASSLGSREQFF. The CDR3 DNA is TGTGCCAGCAGCTTAGGGTCGCGGGAGCAGTTCTTC. The chain links TRBV7-2 to TRBJ2-1; D not resolved. The CDR3 spans 12 residues. CDR1 and CDR2 (germline): SGHTA, FQGNSA. The V and J ends lost 1 base and 10 bases respectively, with 8 bases between them.

This chain links TRBV20-1 with TRBJ2-1; D remains unclear. Trimming pared 0 bases from V and 0 bases from J, leaving 9 bases between. Per the germline V gene, CDR1 is DFQATT and CDR2 is SNEGSKA (reference sequence). The CDR3 runs to 15 residues. The CDR3 protein is CSARDRHSSYNEQFF. The CDR3 bases are TGCAGTGCTAGAGATCGGCACAGCTCCTACAATGAGCAGTTCTTC.

CDR3 coding DNA: TGTGCCAGCAGTTACTCGAGACGCGGCGGAACAATGGGTGAAAAACTGTTTTTT. This gives the protein CASSYSRRGGTMGEKLFF. The chain links TRBV6-5 to TRBJ1-4; D gene uncertain. The germline V and J ends were trimmed by 0 bases and 7 bases, with 21 bases remaining between them. The CDR3 runs to 18 residues. Germline V gene data show CDR1 as MNHEY and CDR2 as SVGAGI.

The rearrangement joins TRBV12-3 or TRBV12-4 to TRBJ2-2, with TRBD2 identical over 8 bases. This CDR3 is built from 15 residues. Unmatched junction bases numbered 8, after V lost 6 bases and J lost 5 bases. The CDR3 DNA follows: TGTGCCAGCAGGCGCGGGGGGCCCTCGACCGGGGAGCTGTTTTTT. Translating gives CASRRGGPSTGELFF.

This clonotype was counted only a few times. The chain combines TRBV4-3 with TRBJ2-4; 10 bases map to TRBD1. In germline, CDR1 is LGHNA, CDR2 YSLEER. The CDR3 consists of 16 residues. V gave up 1 base and J gave up 2 bases; unmatched junction bases: 2. The CDR3: CASSQADRGTKNIQYF. The CDR3 DNA reads TGCGCCAGCAGCCAAGCGGACAGGGGGACCAAAAACATTCAGTACTTC.

This clonotype appeared a few times. This sequence joins TRBV15 and TRBJ2-7; D might be TRBD1 or TRBD2, each matching 5 bases. The CDR3 spans 14 residues. Germline CDR1 is LNHNV and CDR2 is YYDKDF (reference sequence). Trimming stripped 0 bases from V and 5 bases from J, with 11 bases between. The CDR3 nucleotides read TGTGCCACCAGCAGAGATCGTGGGGGTAACGAGCAGTACTTC. This sequence encodes CATSRDRGGNEQYF.

There are a few counts of this clonotype. The J gene is TRBJ2-5, the V gene TRBV5-6; D possibly corresponds to TRBD1 (6 bases). CDR1 is SGHDT and CDR2 is YYEEEE in the germline V gene. Trimming removed 6 bases at V and 4 bases at J, with 16 bases between. This CDR3 has 14 residues. The CDR3 sequence is CASNPPGAGETQYF. The CDR3 DNA follows: TGTGCCAGCAACCCTCCAGGGGCCGGAGAGACCCAGTACTTC.

This clonotype has more than one count but fewer than ten. The chain carries TRBV5-1 and TRBJ2-1; D not certain. The CDR3 runs to 15 residues. V lost 4 bases and J lost 2, with 13 bases in between. CDR1 SGHRS and CDR2 YFSETQ come from the germline V gene. The DNA for the CDR3 is TGCGCCAGCAGCCTGGCCGTTTTAGCCTACAATGAGCAGTTCTTC. Protein: CASSLAVLAYNEQFF.

The table lists this clonotype with a few counts. The chain couples TRBV12-3 or TRBV12-4 to TRBJ1-6; D remains unclear. Trimming took 4 bases from V and 5 from J, leaving 9 bases between them. CDR3 length: 14 residues. CDR3 amino acids: CASSSSGNNSPLHF. The CDR3, as DNA: TGTGCCAGCAGTTCATCCGGGAATAATTCACCCCTCCACTTT.

As for this clonotype: The germline gene is not matched at one end of the junction; a read error may be the cause. The genes are TRBV7-7 and TRBJ2-2, with 9 nucleotides matching TRBD2. Germline lookup yields CDR1 SSHAT and CDR2 FNYEAQ (reference sequence). The length of the CDR3 is 17 residues. CDR3 amino acids: CASSLALAGTNTGELFF. The DNA of the CDR3 is TGTGCTAGCAGCTTAGCTCTAGCGGGGACGAACACCGGGGAGCTGTTTTTT.

This clonotype was seen at least ten times. The gene calls are TRBV13 and TRBJ1-2; 7 nucleotides match TRBD1. The CDR3 length is 18 residues. V lost 5 bases and J lost 3; bases outside the gene matches: 18. Germline V lookup: CDR1 PRHDT, CDR2 FYEKMQ (reference sequence). CDR3: CASSPISGGDREDYGYTF. Written as DNA, the CDR3 is TGTGCCAGCAGCCCTATTTCTGGTGGTGACAGGGAAGACTATGGCTACACCTTC.

This clonotype came up many times. V and J are TRBV4-3 and TRBJ2-7; D unresolved. This CDR3 comprises 13 residues. With 2 bases removed from V and 3 bases from J, the gap between germline ends came to 8 bases. Germline CDR1 reads LGHNA; CDR2 reads YSLEER. CDR3 bases: TGCGCCAGCAGCCAATGGGTGGGCTACGAGCAGTACTTC. Translated, it gives CASSQWVGYEQYF.

This clonotype has more than one count but fewer than ten. This chain connects TRBV5-5 to TRBJ2-2, with TRBD1 as a possible D gene (6 bases). This CDR3 region has 15 residues. CDR1 is SGHKS and CDR2 is YYEKEE in the germline V gene (reference sequence). V shed 4 bases and J shed 5 bases, with 15 bases lying between them. The CDR3 region has the DNA TGTGCCAGCAGCCCAGGGACAAGGAAGACCGGGGAGCTGTTTTTT. It translates to CASSPGTRKTGELFF.

This clonotype was seen ten or more times. V usage is TRBV7-2 and J usage is TRBJ1-1; D unresolved. Trimming took 5 bases from V and 1 from J, leaving 14 bases between them. Germline values: CDR1 SGHTA, CDR2 FQGNSA. This CDR3 has 15 amino acids. CDR3 amino acids: CASSKKSSRNTEAFF. CDR3 DNA: TGTGCCAGCAGCAAGAAATCGTCTCGGAACACTGAAGCTTTCTTT.